The 15 T cell receptor beta chains presented below share a single source sample, sequenced in a study of T cell responses to AZD1222 COVID-19 vaccine. The data were produced by immunoSEQ multiplex PCR, yet TCRdb's version contains in-frame clones alone and is incomplete. The top ten hold about a sixth of the sample, which has around 100,000 clones, less than 90% seen once. Sequenced here: peripheral blood, sampled on day 0 of AZD1222 vaccination. The receptors stem from an adult in good health.

This rearrangement joins TRBV18 to TRBJ1-6; no definite D call. With 7 bases removed from V and 6 bases from J, the gap between germline ends came to 10 bases. This CDR3 contains 13 residues. Germline V gene sequence: CDR1 KGHSH, CDR2 LQKENI. CDR3 loop: CASFQSFNSPLHF. The CDR3 coding sequence is TGTGCCAGCTTTCAAAGTTTTAATTCACCCCTCCACTTT.

The gene calls are TRBV6-2 or TRBV6-3 and TRBJ2-7, with a possible D match to TRBD2 (5 bases). This CDR3 has 15 amino acids. The germline V gene has CDR1 MNHEY and CDR2 SVGEGT. With 0 bases removed from V and 7 bases from J, the gap between germline ends came to 16 bases. Here the CDR3 reads CASSYSPRGQLEQYF. CDR3 bases: TGTGCCAGCAGTTACTCTCCTCGAGGGCAGTTAGAGCAGTACTTC.

This clone appeared a few times. V and J are TRBV4-2 and TRBJ1-6; no clear D. This CDR3 has 16 residues. Per the germline V gene, CDR1 is LGHNA and CDR2 is YNFKEQ. Trimming left V 0 bases short and J 0 bases short, with 6 bases between. The CDR3 spells CASSQDALSYNSPLHF. Here the CDR3 DNA reads TGTGCCAGCAGCCAAGATGCCCTCTCCTATAATTCACCCCTCCACTTT.

The chain uses TRBV15 and TRBJ2-3; tentative D call: TRBD1 (6 bases). V dropped 1 base and J dropped 2 bases, with 13 bases sitting between them. The CDR3 is 16 amino acids. CDR1 and CDR2 (germline): LNHNV, YYDKDF (reference sequence). The CDR3: CATSRVQGLVTDTQYF. CDR3 nucleotides: TGTGCCACCAGCAGAGTCCAGGGGCTTGTCACAGATACGCAGTATTTT.

V is TRBV30 and J is TRBJ2-2; no firm D call. Germline CDR1 is GTSNPN and CDR2 is SVGIG (reference sequence). V lost 5 bases and J 5 bases, leaving 12 bases between the germline ends. There are 13 residues in the CDR3. The CDR3 nucleotides read TGTGCCTGGGGGAAGGGCCTGACCGGGGAGCTGTTTTTT. Encoded protein: CAWGKGLTGELFF.

This clone was picked up a small number of times. Different DNA sequences within this sample yield the same CDR3. The chain links TRBV14 to TRBJ2-2; D gene ambiguous. The ends were cut back, 0 bases at V and 2 bases at J, with 7 bases in the middle. This CDR3 comprises 15 residues. The germline V gene encodes CDR1 SGHDN and CDR2 FVKESK. This CDR3 is CASSQELGNTGELFF. The CDR3 DNA reads TGTGCCAGCAGCCAAGAGTTGGGAAACACCGGGGAGCTGTTTTTT.

The chain links TRBV18 to TRBJ1-4; no clear D gene. This CDR3 spans 13 amino acids. V shed 1 base and J shed 8 bases, with 8 bases lying between them. The V gene's germline CDR1 is KGHSH and CDR2 LQKENI. CDR3 sequence reads: CASSPLVGEKLFF. As DNA, the CDR3 is TGTGCCAGCTCACCACTAGTTGGGGAAAAACTGTTTTTT.

This rearrangement joins TRBV11-3 to TRBJ2-3; D is uncertain. Germline lookup yields CDR1 SGHNT and CDR2 YENEEA. The V end was cut by 1 base, the J end by 1 base, with 15 bases between. The CDR3 extends over 17 amino acids. CDR3 protein: CASSLGPFLEGTDTQYF. For the CDR3, the DNA is TGTGCCAGCAGCTTAGGCCCGTTTCTAGAGGGCACAGATACGCAGTATTTT.

The gene calls are TRBV7-9 and TRBJ1-4; 7 nucleotides align to TRBD1. The CDR3 spans 18 residues. After removal of 5 bases from V and 0 bases from J, the junction contained 12 bases not matched to a gene. Germline CDR1 and CDR2: SEHNR and FQNEAQ (reference sequence). CDR3 sequence reads: CASSPGTESVATNEKLFF. Here the CDR3 DNA reads TGTGCCAGCAGCCCCGGGACAGAAAGTGTTGCAACTAATGAAAAACTGTTTTTT.

This clone was recorded only once. The rearrangement joins TRBV7-2 to TRBJ1-3, with D unclear. This CDR3 has 15 residues. The ends were cut back, 1 base at V and 2 bases at J, with 9 bases in the middle. Germline CDR1 is SGHTA and CDR2 is FQGNSA. CDR3 region: CASSLGINPGNTIYF. DNA for the CDR3: TGTGCCAGCAGCTTAGGGATTAACCCTGGAAACACCATATATTTT.

In this sample, this clone turned up a few times. The chain recombines TRBV7-2 with TRBJ2-5; D is uncertain. Germline V gene sequence: CDR1 SGHTA, CDR2 FQGNSA. This CDR3 contains 14 residues. V was pared by 6 bases and J by 4 bases, with 15 bases between. The CDR3 reads CASRPAAILETQYF. CDR3 sequence (DNA): TGTGCCAGCAGACCAGCAGCAATCCTAGAGACCCAGTACTTC.

The rearrangement uses TRBV30 and TRBJ2-6, with 7 bases that match TRBD1. J was trimmed by 0 bases and V by 3 bases; bases with no gene match: 2. CDR3 size: 15 residues. The V gene's germline CDR1 is GTSNPN and CDR2 SVGIG (reference sequence). CDR3 in amino acids: CAWRHRGSGANVLTF. The CDR3 DNA reads as TGTGCCTGGAGACACAGGGGCTCTGGGGCCAACGTCCTGACTTTC.

This chain uses TRBV2 with TRBJ1-1, with unresolved D. V lost 4 bases and J lost 1, with 7 bases in between. CDR3 length: 13 residues. Germline V CDR1 and CDR2: SNHLY, FYNNEI. The CDR3 bases are TGTGCCAGCAGTGCCCTGCCGAACACTGAAGCTTTCTTT. Residues: CASSALPNTEAFF.

A single count supports this clone. V and J are TRBV7-9 and TRBJ2-3, with TRBD1 matching 8 bases. CDR1 SEHNR and CDR2 FQNEAQ come from the germline V gene (reference sequence). The CDR3 extends over 16 amino acids. V dropped 5 bases and J dropped 4; count of bases not matched to a gene: 11. In DNA form, the CDR3 reads TGTGCCAGCAGCGCCCTCAGGGGGCCCGTATCAGATACGCAGTATTTT. Translation gives CASSALRGPVSDTQYF.

This chain connects TRBV20-1 to TRBJ1-5; the match to TRBD1 covers 8 bases. This CDR3 comprises 11 residues. J was trimmed by 12 bases and V by 3 bases; bases with no gene match: 4. Germline CDR1 reads DFQATT; CDR2 reads SNEGSKA (reference sequence). The CDR3 coding sequence is TGCAGTGCTAGGGAGGACAGGGTCCAGCATTTT. Translated: CSAREDRVQHF.